What follows are 16 T cell receptor beta chains derived from one specimen sequenced in a study of blood T cell repertoires in COVID-19. This table comes from immunoSEQ multiplex PCR, and its TCRdb copy is limited to in-frame clones, with some not included. The repertoire consists of about 220,000 clones, with 80% to 90% occurring once and the leading ten covering roughly 3.7%. The sequenced material came from PBMCs or T cells enriched from blood (not recorded which). The receptors derive from a woman under 30 in a cohort exposed to, infected with or recovered from COVID-19 (not recorded which).

V and J are TRBV28 and TRBJ1-1; maybe TRBD1 (5 bases). The CDR3 length is 13 residues. The V and J ends lost 6 bases and 4 bases respectively, with 12 bases between them. Germline V gene lookup returns CDR1 MDHEN and CDR2 SYDVKM. The CDR3 region has the DNA TGTGCCAGCAGGCCTCCGACAGTCACTGAAGCTTTCTTT. Residues: CASRPPTVTEAFF.

This chain joins TRBV7-3 and TRBJ2-1; D possibly corresponds to TRBD1 (7 bases). The CDR3 runs 17 residues. Trimming cost V 5 bases and J 6 bases, with 23 bases left between them. Germline V gene data show CDR1 as SGHTA and CDR2 as FQGTGA. In nucleotides, the CDR3 is TGTGCCAGCAGCCCAGGGGGGTTGGGGCGGCCCCCCAATGAGCAGTTCTTC. Protein sequence: CASSPGGLGRPPNEQFF.

The V gene is TRBV3-1 (or the pseudogene TRBV3-2), the J gene TRBJ1-1; D gene uncertain. V shed 2 bases and J shed 6 bases, with 7 bases lying between them. CDR3 length: 12 amino acids. Germline CDR1 is LGHDT and CDR2 is YNNKEL (reference sequence). The CDR3 sequence is CASSQSGAEAFF. The CDR3, as DNA: TGTGCCAGCAGCCAAAGCGGGGCTGAAGCTTTCTTT.

V is TRBV20-1 and J is TRBJ1-4, with TRBD1 matching 9 bases. Germline-derived CDR1 and CDR2 are DFQATT and SNEGSKA (reference sequence). V was clipped by 3 bases and J by 0 bases; unmatched bases: 17. The CDR3 extends over 20 amino acids. The CDR3 loop is CSASLSEEGDRGATNEKLFF. CDR3 sequence (DNA): TGCAGTGCTAGTTTGAGTGAGGAGGGAGACAGGGGGGCAACTAATGAAAAACTGTTTTTT.

The genes are TRBV3-1 (or the pseudogene TRBV3-2) and TRBJ2-7, with 7 bases lining up with TRBD1. This CDR3 has 13 amino acids. Trimming removed 4 bases from V and 4 bases from J; junction bases left unmatched: 4. From germline, CDR1 is LGHDT and CDR2 YNNKEL (reference sequence). The CDR3 nucleotides are TGTGCCAGCAGCCGGGACAGAGATTACGAGCAGTACTTC. Amino acids: CASSRDRDYEQYF.

The chain couples TRBV11-2 to TRBJ2-7; D gene unclear. Germline CDR1 and CDR2: SGHAT and FQNNGV. V was shortened by 2 bases and J by 1 base, with 6 bases between the two germline ends. The CDR3 covers 13 residues. As DNA, the CDR3 is TGTGCCAGCAGCTTAACAGATTCCTACGAGCAGTACTTC. Its protein is CASSLTDSYEQYF.

V usage is TRBV28 and J usage is TRBJ2-3, with D possibly being TRBD2 (6 bases). The CDR3 runs to 15 residues. Deletions cut 7 bases from V and 3 bases from J, with 17 bases between. Germline V gene data show CDR1 as MDHEN and CDR2 as SYDVKM. CDR3 amino acids: CASTSQASDTDTQYF. CDR3 in DNA: TGTGCCAGCACCTCCCAGGCTAGCGATACAGATACGCAGTATTTT.

This clone was detected once. This sequence joins TRBV19 and TRBJ1-5; D possibly corresponds to TRBD1 (6 bases). The V end was cut by 5 bases, the J end by 2 bases, with 13 bases between. CDR1 is LNHDA, CDR2 SQIVND, per germline (reference sequence). This CDR3 region has 15 residues. Written as DNA, the CDR3 is TGTGCCAGTAGTCGGGGGGCGGATGGCAATCAGCCCCAGCATTTT. Translation: CASSRGADGNQPQHF.

The chain recombines TRBV6-5 with TRBJ1-3, with D maybe TRBD1 (5 bases). Germline V gene data show CDR1 as MNHEY and CDR2 as SVGAGI. Trimming cost V 3 bases and J 10 bases, with 13 bases left between them. The CDR3 is 13 amino acids. CDR3 region: CASSYSLAGTIYF. The CDR3 DNA reads as TGTGCCAGCAGTTATTCCCTGGCAGGGACCATATATTTT.

The rearrangement joins TRBV5-1 to TRBJ2-5, with a possible D match to TRBD1 (6 bases). CDR3 length: 14 amino acids. CDR1 is SGHRS and CDR2 is YFSETQ in the germline V gene. Trimming cost V 3 bases and J 8 bases, with 17 bases left between them. The CDR3 nucleotides read TGCGCCAGCAGCTGGGGGACATACGGAAGCACCCAGTACTTC. Protein sequence: CASSWGTYGSTQYF. Variable domain in full (rest from reference TRBV5-1 and TRBJ2-5): KAGVTQTPRYLIKTRGQQVTLSCSPISGHRSVSWYQQTPGQGLQFLFEYFSETQRNKGNFPGRFSGRQFSNSRSEMNVSTLELGDSALYLCASSWGTYGSTQYFGPGTRLLVL.

The chain uses TRBV6-5 and TRBJ2-5; TRBD2 aligns across 8 bases. CDR1 is MNHEY and CDR2 is SVGAGI in the germline V gene. The CDR3 spans 15 residues. Trimming cost V 6 bases and J 5 bases; bases outside gene matches: 11. CDR3 bases: TGTGCCAGCAGGCCGGGACAACGGGGGGGTGAGACCCAGTACTTC. This gives the protein CASRPGQRGGETQYF.

This clone was seen only once. The rearrangement uses TRBV11-3 and TRBJ2-2; perhaps TRBD2 as D (6 bases). The ends were cut back, 3 bases at V and 7 bases at J, with 12 bases in the middle. Germline CDR1 and CDR2: SGHNT and YENEEA. The CDR3 is 14 residues long. CDR3 sequence (DNA): TGTGCCAGCAGCTTGGGGGGAGTTCTCGGGGAGCTGTTTTTT. Translating it yields CASSLGGVLGELFF.

In nucleotides, the CDR3 is TGCGCCAGCAGCTTCAGGGGAGGGGACTACAATGAGCAGTTCTTC. Translating it yields CASSFRGGDYNEQFF. The rearrangement links TRBV5-1 to TRBJ2-1; possible D gene TRBD2, 7 bases. Looked up from germline, CDR1 is SGHRS and CDR2 is YFSETQ. The CDR3 covers 15 residues. Trimming took off 2 bases at V and 3 bases at J, with 12 bases between the two ends. The full variable domain, in which reference TRBV5-1 and TRBJ2-1 provide the parts outside the CDR3, is KAGVTQTPRYLIKTRGQQVTLSCSPISGHRSVSWYQQTPGQGLQFLFEYFSETQRNKGNFPGRFSGRQFSNSRSEMNVSTLELGDSALYLCASSFRGGDYNEQFFGPGTRLTVL.

V and J are TRBV6-6 and TRBJ2-2, with D unclear. The CDR3 contains 13 residues. Trimming shortened V by 4 bases and J by 7 bases, and 10 bases separated the two germline ends. In germline, CDR1 is MNHNY, CDR2 SVGAGI (reference sequence). The CDR3 nucleotides read TGTGCCAGCAGTTCCCAGGCCAGCGGGGAGCTGTTTTTT. The encoded protein is CASSSQASGELFF.

The chain carries TRBV5-1 and TRBJ1-1; 8 positions agree with TRBD1. The junction had 7 bases not matched to a gene; V was cut back by 4 bases and J by 5 bases. The CDR3 has 14 amino acids. The germline CDR1 and CDR2 sequences are SGHRS and YFSETQ. CDR3 in amino acids: CASSTQGVQTEAFF. Written as DNA, the CDR3 is TGCGCCAGCAGCACACAGGGGGTACAGACTGAAGCTTTCTTT.

This chain uses TRBV12-5 with TRBJ2-1; 11 bases are shared with TRBD2. The CDR3 length is 17 residues. Trimming took 2 bases from V and 4 from J; bases not matched to a gene: 7. The germline V gene encodes CDR1 LGHNT and CDR2 FRNRAP. CDR3 in amino acids: CASGLPLAGGPYNEQFF. The CDR3 DNA reads TGTGCTAGTGGTTTGCCCTTAGCGGGAGGGCCGTACAATGAGCAGTTCTTC.